These T cell receptor beta chains were read from a single sample in a study of blood T cell repertoires in COVID-19. Only in-frame clones appear in the TCRdb table, and some are missing; sequencing was by immunoSEQ multiplex PCR. This sample has more than 25,000 clones, with roughly 80% found just once. What was sequenced was peripheral blood. These receptor sequences come from a man aged 45-65 years with active or convalescent COVID-19. Both conserved end residues are trimmed from each CDR3. Fields, in order: CDR3 protein, V gene, D gene. A D gene is named only where the DNA matches it firmly.

ASQGSGANVLT	TRBV5-6	-
ASSPRGGYGYT	TRBV28	-
ASSVVNTEAF	TRBV28	-
ASSNRDRDVY	TRBV21-1	-
ASSAQGNGNTIY	TRBV18	TRBD1
ASSSDGETD	TRBV7-9	-
ASSPGSNYGYT	TRBV11-2	-
ASSLQGAPYNEQF	TRBV7-2	TRBD1
ATRVASGNTIY	TRBV6-5	-
ASSLFKTYGLTTYGYT	TRBV28	-
SARQFREQY	TRBV20-1	-
ASSKTGETQY	TRBV2	-
ASSLGAGISINYNEQF	TRBV5-1	-
ASSLDRRNQPQH	TRBV11-3	-
ASSLDVAGGSIQF	TRBV11-3	TRBD2
ASSGTSGRQNTGELF	TRBV7-9	TRBD2
ASRRLAGGTDTQY	TRBV3-1/TRBV3-2	TRBD2
ASRTGFNQPQH	TRBV28	-
ASSQATGELF	TRBV3-1/TRBV3-2	-
ASSSGNEQF	TRBV5-1	-
ASSHDPDRGRTEAF	TRBV5-1	TRBD1
ASSSGATRQPQH	TRBV5-6	-
ASRQGTEAF	TRBV5-1	-
ASSLWSNTQETQY	TRBV7-9	-
ASSHLTGDTEAF	TRBV3-1/TRBV3-2	-
SVEGTVGNEQF	TRBV29-1	-
ASSEIRVGNTIY	TRBV6-1	-
ASQPGAGGEKLF	TRBV6-5	-
ASSLTTGGGGIQY	TRBV7-2	-
ASSTQLRAGELF	TRBV27	-
ASSDSSGNTIY	TRBV5-1	-
ASSAQQGEGYT	TRBV19	TRBD1
ASSSPGQPSYGYT	TRBV13	TRBD1
ASSFTENTGELF	TRBV11-2	-
ASSTRQTYNSPLH	TRBV6-5	-
AWNSMGWGRDTGELF	TRBV30	-
ASSGPGLASEQY	TRBV10-2	TRBD2
ASSGVQGGYGYT	TRBV2	-
ASSLRGTNTDTQY	TRBV13	-
ASKPWREADTQY	TRBV19	TRBD2
ASSLGQGLDNEQF	TRBV5-4	TRBD1
ASSLSGVNEKLF	TRBV5-1	-
ASSTRTEKAF	TRBV11-3	-
ATSSQFRTGNYGYT	TRBV15	TRBD1
ASSATPGRGGGDIQY	TRBV25-1	-
ASSSQGFGGSSPLH	TRBV6-6	-